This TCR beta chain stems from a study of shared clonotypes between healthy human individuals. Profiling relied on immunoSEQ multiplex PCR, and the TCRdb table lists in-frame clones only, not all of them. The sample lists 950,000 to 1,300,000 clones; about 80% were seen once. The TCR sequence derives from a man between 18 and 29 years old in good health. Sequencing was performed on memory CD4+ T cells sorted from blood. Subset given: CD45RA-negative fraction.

CDR3 amino acids: CAWSFKGRGRVDTEAFF. CDR3 DNA sequence: TGTGCCTGGAGTTTTAAGGGCAGGGGGCGGGTGGACACTGAAGCTTTCTTT. This rearrangement joins TRBV30 to TRBJ1-1; 8 bases agree with TRBD1. The CDR3 sequence is 17 residues long. CDR1 is GTSNPN and CDR2 is SVGIG in the germline V gene (reference sequence). The V and J ends lost 2 bases and 3 bases, in that order; junction bases with no gene match: 14.